This TCR beta chain is drawn from a study of long-term antiretroviral therapy in people with HIV. The study, taken as a whole, reports: Regardless of time point, clones expanded before ART dominated the repertoire.

At the survey level, the v3.0 immunoSEQ assay was run. Libraries were prepared by immunoSEQ multiplex PCR; TCRdb keeps only in-frame clonotypes and omits some of them. There are more than 45,000 clones in the sample; approximately 79% occur only once, and roughly 3% lies in the top ten. On this clone itself: Its target is not known.

The V gene lost 4 bases and the J gene lost 1 base, with 11 bases spanning the gap. The CDR3 covers 14 residues. CDR1 is SGHRS and CDR2 is YFSETQ in the germline V gene. This chain joins TRBV5-1 and TRBJ1-1; a weak D match, TRBD1 (6 bases). Here the sequenced sample was unsorted PBMCs, taken 0.8 years after starting antiretroviral therapy. This receptor was obtained from a woman aged 18 to 35 with HIV. DNA for the CDR3: TGCGCCAGCAGCATTGGGACACAGAACACTGAAGCTTTCTTT. It specifies CASSIGTQNTEAFF.